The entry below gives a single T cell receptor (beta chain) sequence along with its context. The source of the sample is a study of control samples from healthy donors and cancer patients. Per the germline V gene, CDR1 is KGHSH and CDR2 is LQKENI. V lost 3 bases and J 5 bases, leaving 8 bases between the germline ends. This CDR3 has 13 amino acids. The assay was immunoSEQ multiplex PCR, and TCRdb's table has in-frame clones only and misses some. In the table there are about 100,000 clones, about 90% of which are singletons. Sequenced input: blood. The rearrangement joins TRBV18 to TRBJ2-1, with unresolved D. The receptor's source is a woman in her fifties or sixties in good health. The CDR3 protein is CASSPYKDNEQFF. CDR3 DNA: TGTGCCAGCTCACCTTACAAAGACAATGAGCAGTTCTTC.